This T cell receptor (beta chain) was captured by sequencing in a study of T cell responses to AZD1222 COVID-19 vaccine. Findings and limits, study-wide: The study identified only six AZD1222 recipients as seropositive at baseline.

Germline CDR1 is MNHEY and CDR2 is SMNVEV (reference sequence). The junction had 19 bases not matched to a gene; V was cut back by 5 bases and J by 10 bases. This CDR3 is 19 amino acids long. As to this clone: The antigen remains undetermined.

Only in-frame clones appear in the TCRdb table, and some are missing; sequencing was by immunoSEQ multiplex PCR. The data show under 150,000 clones, about 90% seen once. The chain recombines TRBV27 with TRBJ2-1, with 14 bases aligning to TRBD2. This material consisted of peripheral blood, taken on day 0 of AZD1222 vaccination. This TCR derives from an adult in good health. The CDR3 sequence: CASSEVPFLTSGGGKEQFF. The CDR3 DNA follows: TGTGCCAGCAGTGAAGTACCCTTCTTGACTAGCGGGGGGGGAAAAGAGCAGTTCTTC.